The present entry profiles one T cell receptor beta chain with its context. The data derive from a study of blood T cell repertoires in COVID-19. Original methodology: Using reference gene primer amplification, nucleated cell counts were estimated. The repertoire was sequenced with immunoSEQ multiplex PCR; TCRdb's copy has only in-frame clones and lacks some. D and trimming were read from the DNA, whereas the V and J calls and clone size are those reported in that table. The sample carries 150,000 or so clones, around 89% recorded once. This CDR3 has 12 residues. Trimming removed 7 bases at V and 6 bases at J, with 10 bases between. The V gene's germline CDR1 is WSHSY and CDR2 SAAADI.

The source is a man between 18 and 29 years old with COVID-19, enrolled during active disease. The rearrangement joins TRBV10-2 to TRBJ2-1; D perhaps matches TRBD1 (6 bases). Sequenced input: peripheral blood. The CDR3 loop is CASTKQGNEQFF. For the CDR3, the DNA is TGCGCCAGCACCAAACAGGGCAATGAGCAGTTCTTC.